Listed below are T cell receptor beta chains from one sample, sequenced in a study of cytomegalovirus exposure and HLA in healthy donors. Clones were read by immunoSEQ multiplex PCR, and TCRdb kept only the in-frame ones, dropping some. The sample includes approximately 180,000 clones, roughly 70% of them seen just once. What was sequenced was PBMCs. Source of these receptors: a woman in her 30s in good health and CMV-seronegative. CDR3s include the opening cysteine and the closing phenylalanine or tryptophan. D genes are given only for firm matches. Rows give clone size only sometimes, using once, few, many, or a class for an expanded clone.

-,TRBD1,TRBJ2-1,TRBV5-1,TGCGCCAGCAGCGGCGCAGGGGGCTCGACCTATGAGCAGTTCTTC,CASSGAGGSTYEQFF
-,-,TRBJ1-1,TRBV5-4,TGTGCCAGCAGCTTGGCGGGGTTTGGAGCTTTCTTT,CASSLAGFGAFF
few,-,TRBJ1-6,TRBV6-6,TGTGCCAGCACCGTACAGGAAACCTATAATTCACCCCTCCACTTT,CASTVQETYNSPLHF
-,TRBD1,TRBJ1-2,TRBV4-2,TGTGCCAGCAGCCAAGGGGGACAGGGGGCAACTGGCTACACCTTC,CASSQGGQGATGYTF
-,-,TRBJ2-7,TRBV15,TGTGCCACCAGCAGAGATTCTTTTGAGCAGTACTTC,CATSRDSFEQYF
-,TRBD1,TRBJ1-1,TRBV6-5,TGTGCCAGTTCTAGGGACAGGGGAAAAGCTTTCTTT,CASSRDRGKAFF
-,TRBD1,TRBJ1-1,TRBV5-6,TGTGCCAGCGGTTTACAGGGGGCTTTAACTGAAGCTTTCTTT,CASGLQGALTEAFF
-,-,TRBJ1-5,TRBV19,TGTGCCAGTAGAAGAGGGGGATACGGCAATCAGCCCCAGCATTTT,CASRRGGYGNQPQHF
-,TRBD2,TRBJ2-3,TRBV10-3,TGTGCCATCCGGGCTAGCGGGGGTTCTTTGGATACGCAGTATTTT,CAIRASGGSLDTQYF
-,TRBD2,TRBJ2-2,TRBV30,TGTGCCTGGAGGCGGGAGGGGGAGCTGTTTTTT,CAWRREGELFF
-,TRBD1,TRBJ1-2,TRBV29-1,TGCAGCGCCAACCGGGACAGTAATGGCTACACCTTC,CSANRDSNGYTF
few,TRBD2,TRBJ2-7,TRBV7-2,TGTGCCAGCAGCGTTAGCGGGGGGGCTCCCTACGAGCAGTACTTC,CASSVSGGAPYEQYF
-,-,TRBJ2-5,TRBV19,TGTGCCAGTAAAGGGGTACCGGAGACCCAGTACTTC,CASKGVPETQYF
many,-,TRBJ1-2,TRBV2,TGTGCCAGCACCAAGGGGGGGTTCGACTATGGCTACACCTTC,CASTKGGFDYGYTF
-,-,TRBJ2-3,TRBV11-1,TGTGCCAGCAGCTTACGGACTGACACAGATACGCAGTATTTT,CASSLRTDTDTQYF
-,TRBD2,TRBJ2-7,TRBV27,TGTGCCAGCAAAGGACTAGCGGGACCCTACGAGCAGTACTTC,CASKGLAGPYEQYF
-,TRBD2,TRBJ2-1,TRBV11-2,TGTGCCAGCATGGGACTAGCGGGGGTTTGGGGTTACAATGAGCAGTTCTTC,CASMGLAGVWGYNEQFF
-,TRBD1,TRBJ1-2,TRBV28,TGTGCCAGCAGCGCACCTGCAGGGGGCAACTATGGCTACACCTTC,CASSAPAGGNYGYTF
few,-,TRBJ1-6,TRBV28,TGTGCCAGCAGCCAGGTGTCATTTGCCTATAATTCACCCCTCCACTTT,CASSQVSFAYNSPLHF
-,-,TRBJ1-1,TRBV27,TGTGCCAGCAGTATTTTCGGGACTGAAGCTTTCTTT,CASSIFGTEAFF
-,TRBD2,TRBJ2-7,TRBV6-1,TGTGCCAGCAGAGAACCCGGACTAGCGGGCGAGCAGTACTTC,CASREPGLAGEQYF
-,TRBD1,TRBJ2-7,TRBV9,TGTGCCAGCAGCGTAGGGTTAGGGGACAGACCCTACGAGCAGTACTTC,CASSVGLGDRPYEQYF
few,TRBD1,TRBJ2-7,TRBV5-1,TGCGCCAGCAGCTTGGATTCCGGGACAGGGTTCGGGTTACCGATCTACGAGCAGTACTTC,CASSLDSGTGFGLPIYEQYF
-,-,TRBJ2-7,TRBV5-1,TGCGCCAGCAGCTTGGGAGGGAAGATAGAGCAGTACTTC,CASSLGGKIEQYF
-,TRBD2,TRBJ2-3,TRBV19,TGTGCCAGTAGTCCCGGGACTAGCGGGAGGGGAGGGGTCACGCAGTATTTT,CASSPGTSGRGGVTQYF
-,TRBD2,TRBJ2-7,TRBV7-6,TGTGCCAGCAGCCAGTCTAGCGGGGTTATAGGAGACGAGCAGTACTTC,CASSQSSGVIGDEQYF
-,-,TRBJ2-5,TRBV2,TGTGCCAGCAACCGGGACAACCAAGAGACCCAGTACTTC,CASNRDNQETQYF
-,-,TRBJ1-1,TRBV19,TGTGCCAGTAGTATAGATTGGAGTTCTGAAGCTTTCTTT,CASSIDWSSEAFF
-,TRBD2,TRBJ2-7,TRBV15,TGTGCCACCAGTAAGGAAACTAGCGGGGCCGGAGGGGAGCAGTACTTC,CATSKETSGAGGEQYF
-,-,TRBJ1-1,TRBV27,TGTGCCAGCAGTTTCTGGCCGAACACTGAAGCTTTCTTT,CASSFWPNTEAFF
-,-,TRBJ1-1,TRBV2,TGTGCCAGCAGTGAAGGCGCGGGGTTGAACACTGAAGCTTTCTTT,CASSEGAGLNTEAFF